This is a list of T cell receptor beta chains from one sample in a study of post-analysis software for immune sequencing data. Each CDR3 protein gets one entry after TCRdb re-called the PCR reads with MiXCR. In the table there are under 900,000 distinct CDR3 sequences, around 53% of which are singletons. The sequenced sample was blood. All receptors derive from a girl between 5 and 17 years old with multiple sclerosis. Both conserved end residues are trimmed from each CDR3. D genes are given only for firm matches.

J gene,D gene,V gene,CDR3 protein
TRBJ1-1,-,TRBV5-5,ASSLFGAPNTEAF
TRBJ2-4,TRBD2,TRBV15,ATSREAGRENIQY
TRBJ2-7,TRBD1,TRBV6-5,ASWPGTGITYEQY
TRBJ1-2,-,TRBV10-2,ASSEGQTNYGYT
TRBJ1-5,-,TRBV13,ASSLGGFRNQPQH
TRBJ1-2,TRBD1,TRBV7-3,ASSLGTGFTGYT
TRBJ2-1,TRBD2,TRBV7-6,ASSLNGYSGGGYNEQF
TRBJ2-5,-,TRBV12-3/TRBV12-4,ASSFPDQETQY
TRBJ2-7,-,TRBV7-9,ASSSYRGQPGPNYEQY
TRBJ2-1,TRBD1,TRBV29-1,SVAGVGQGGNEQF
TRBJ1-3,-,TRBV7-9,ASSFTPRGLVGNTIY
TRBJ2-5,-,TRBV12-3/TRBV12-4,ASSQSRETQY
TRBJ2-1,TRBD1,TRBV5-1,ASFDRGITYNEQF
TRBJ2-1,-,TRBV5-1,ASNRDSPSYNEQF
TRBJ2-7,-,TRBV6-5,ASSSVPGAYEQY
TRBJ2-1,-,TRBV7-3,ASSLALDDRTRYNEQF
TRBJ1-6,TRBD1,TRBV20-1,SAMGQGLYSPLH
TRBJ2-1,-,TRBV21-1,ASSPPSGGPLYNEQF
TRBJ2-3,-,TRBV5-1,ASSPGGTRSTDTQY
TRBJ2-7,-,TRBV21-1,ASSKLGLETSYEQY
TRBJ2-7,-,TRBV5-1,ASSLGHDGTYEQY
TRBJ2-1,TRBD2,TRBV20-1,SAAWREGGNEQF
TRBJ2-7,-,TRBV29-1,SVENSYEQY
TRBJ2-1,TRBD2,TRBV28,ASKISGSSYNEQF
TRBJ1-2,-,TRBV7-9,ASSLAGVAGGYT
TRBJ2-2,TRBD1,TRBV6-5,ASSRDSANTGELF
TRBJ2-3,-,TRBV5-1,ASSLGQDTDTQY
TRBJ2-3,-,TRBV29-1,SVEGPLLGGPSTDTQY
-,-,TRBV29-1,TPTVGSGPGKPYEQY
TRBJ1-1,-,TRBV5-1,ASSLDGMYVNTEAF
-,-,TRBV12-3/TRBV12-4,ASSPALNIQY
-,-,TRBV6-5,ATRRAGGDEQY
TRBJ1-2,-,TRBV3-1,ASSQVGGYT
TRBJ2-7,-,TRBV20-1,SARDIKHPRHYEQY
TRBJ2-1,TRBD1,TRBV5-1,ASSFSGAGGSYNEQF
TRBJ1-2,-,TRBV4-2,ASSLGLDGYT
TRBJ2-5,TRBD1,TRBV5-1,ASSLGNPGQSVQY
TRBJ1-2,TRBD1,TRBV7-3,ASSPGIRAATGINYGYT
TRBJ2-7,TRBD1,TRBV27,ASSPGTGWYEQY
TRBJ2-5,TRBD1,TRBV3-1,ASSFGDRAGETQY
TRBJ2-7,-,TRBV5-5,ASSLASRPPYEQY
TRBJ2-7,-,TRBV29-1,SVELPSSYEQY
TRBJ2-7,TRBD2,TRBV28,ASSTAAGGYEQY
TRBJ2-7,TRBD1,TRBV29-1,SVPTGTGGNEQY
TRBJ2-3,-,TRBV5-1,ASNLDGRRTDTQY
TRBJ2-3,-,TRBV10-3,AISEIPGPSDTQY
TRBJ2-4,-,TRBV9,ASSVENAIQY
TRBJ2-7,TRBD1,TRBV28,ASSKGQGGDEQY
TRBJ1-1,TRBD1,TRBV5-1,ASSHEETGLNTEAF